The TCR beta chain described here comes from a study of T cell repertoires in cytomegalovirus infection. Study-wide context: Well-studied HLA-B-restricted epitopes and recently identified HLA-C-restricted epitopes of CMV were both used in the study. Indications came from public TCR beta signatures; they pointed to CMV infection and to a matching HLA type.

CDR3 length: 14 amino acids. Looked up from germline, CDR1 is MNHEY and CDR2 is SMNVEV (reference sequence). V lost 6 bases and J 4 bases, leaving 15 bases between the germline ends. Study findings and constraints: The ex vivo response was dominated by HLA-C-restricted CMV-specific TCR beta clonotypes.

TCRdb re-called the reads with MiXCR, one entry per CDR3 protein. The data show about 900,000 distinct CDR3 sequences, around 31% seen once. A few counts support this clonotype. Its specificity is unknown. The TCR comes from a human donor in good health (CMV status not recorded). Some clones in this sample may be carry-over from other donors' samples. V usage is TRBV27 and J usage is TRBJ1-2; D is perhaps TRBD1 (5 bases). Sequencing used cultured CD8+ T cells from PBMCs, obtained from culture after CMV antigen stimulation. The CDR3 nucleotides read TGTGCCAGCAGCCCCCTAGGGGTCGGCTATGGCTACACCTTC. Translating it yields CASSPLGVGYGYTF.